These T cell receptor beta chains were read from a single sample in a study of cytomegalovirus exposure and HLA in healthy donors. TCRdb's table, derived via immunoSEQ multiplex PCR, lists solely in-frame clones and lacks some. The sample lists 150,000 or so clones, over 70% occurring once. Specimen: PBMCs. The receptors were gathered from a man under 40 in good health and CMV-seropositive. Each CDR3 is given with its conserved first and last residue. Each record gives: CDR3 length, D gene, V gene, clone size, J gene, CDR3 protein, CDR3 DNA. D genes are given only for firm matches. The size of a clone is reported for some rows only, either as once, few or many, or as a class for expanded clones.

length: 16
D: -
V: TRBV19
size: -
J: TRBJ1-5
CDR3: CASSLNRDIGNQPQHF
DNA: TGTGCCAGTAGCCTTAACCGGGACATAGGCAATCAGCCCCAGCATTTT

length: 14
D: -
V: TRBV5-4
size: -
J: TRBJ2-3
CDR3: CASSPGQLTDTQYF
DNA: TGTGCCAGCAGCCCAGGACAGCTCACAGATACGCAGTATTTT

length: 17
D: TRBD1
V: TRBV25-1
size: -
J: TRBJ1-2
CDR3: CASSGLTTGGSDYGYTF
DNA: TGTGCCAGCAGTGGCCTCACAACAGGGGGCAGTGACTATGGCTACACCTTC

length: 15
D: -
V: TRBV7-9
size: -
J: TRBJ2-1
CDR3: CASSYLSGVRNEQFF
DNA: TGTGCCAGCAGCTACTTGTCGGGAGTAAGAAATGAGCAGTTCTTC

length: 15
D: TRBD2
V: TRBV15
size: -
J: TRBJ2-4
CDR3: CATSRDQASGRVQYF
DNA: TGTGCCACCAGCAGAGATCAGGCTAGCGGGAGGGTTCAGTACTTC

length: 13
D: TRBD1
V: TRBV5-1
size: -
J: TRBJ1-2
CDR3: CASNPGGGGGYTF
DNA: TGCGCCAGCAACCCAGGGGGCGGGGGTGGCTACACCTTC

length: 13
D: TRBD1
V: TRBV28
size: -
J: TRBJ2-5
CDR3: CASSRQGQETQYF
DNA: TGTGCCAGCAGCCGACAGGGGCAAGAGACCCAGTACTTC

length: 13
D: -
V: TRBV29-1
size: few
J: TRBJ2-7
CDR3: CSVEENLRDEQYF
DNA: TGCAGCGTTGAAGAGAACCTCCGCGACGAGCAGTACTTC

length: 13
D: -
V: TRBV29-1
size: few
J: TRBJ2-7
CDR3: CSVERGKGGEQYF
DNA: TGCAGCGTTGAGCGTGGTAAAGGGGGCGAGCAGTACTTC

length: 17
D: -
V: TRBV27
size: -
J: TRBJ1-2
CDR3: CASTWRGTGTRVDGYTF
DNA: TGTGCCAGCACTTGGAGGGGAACCGGGACCCGCGTTGATGGCTACACCTTC

length: 14
D: -
V: TRBV28
size: -
J: TRBJ1-1
CDR3: CASKIGLENTEAFF
DNA: TGTGCCAGCAAAATCGGGTTAGAGAACACTGAAGCTTTCTTT

length: 14
D: -
V: TRBV5-4
size: -
J: TRBJ2-5
CDR3: CASSFGTNKETQYF
DNA: TGTGCCAGCAGCTTCGGGACAAATAAAGAGACCCAGTACTTC

length: 14
D: TRBD1
V: TRBV6-1
size: -
J: TRBJ1-4
CDR3: CASIRDRLNEKLFF
DNA: TGTGCCAGCATCCGGGACAGACTTAATGAAAAACTGTTTTTT

length: 14
D: TRBD1
V: TRBV28
size: -
J: TRBJ2-7
CDR3: CASSLKQGEREQYF
DNA: TGTGCCAGCAGTTTGAAACAGGGGGAGAGGGAGCAGTACTTC

length: 17
D: TRBD2
V: TRBV2
size: -
J: TRBJ2-1
CDR3: CASSEASGLAVGNEQFF
DNA: TGTGCCAGCAGTGAAGCTAGCGGACTAGCGGTTGGGAATGAGCAGTTCTTC

length: 15
D: TRBD1
V: TRBV5-1
size: -
J: TRBJ1-1
CDR3: CASSYTGQGNTEAFF
DNA: TGCGCCAGCAGCTACACGGGACAGGGGAACACTGAAGCTTTCTTT

length: 15
D: -
V: TRBV9
size: -
J: TRBJ2-1
CDR3: CASSLSGSSYNEQFF
DNA: TGTGCCAGCAGCCTTAGCGGTAGCTCCTACAATGAGCAGTTCTTC

length: 18
D: -
V: TRBV7-2
size: -
J: TRBJ1-5
CDR3: CASSLRNFRDYSNQPQHF
DNA: TGTGCCAGCAGCTTGAGGAACTTTCGAGACTATAGCAATCAGCCCCAGCATTTT

length: 14
D: -
V: TRBV19
size: -
J: TRBJ1-5
CDR3: CASSRGASNQPQHF
DNA: TGTGCCAGTAGCAGGGGAGCTAGCAATCAGCCCCAGCATTTT

length: 15
D: TRBD1
V: TRBV11-2
size: -
J: TRBJ1-4
CDR3: CASSSTGTGDEKLFF
DNA: TGTGCCAGCAGCTCCACCGGGACAGGGGATGAAAAACTGTTTTTT

length: 15
D: -
V: TRBV5-1
size: -
J: TRBJ1-1
CDR3: CASSLAFGGGEEAFF
DNA: TGCGCCAGCAGCTTGGCCTTCGGGGGGGGTGAGGAAGCTTTCTTT

length: 13
D: TRBD1
V: TRBV28
size: few
J: TRBJ2-3
CDR3: CASSPPQTGTQYF
DNA: TGTGCCAGCAGTCCCCCCCAGACAGGGACGCAGTATTTT

length: 13
D: -
V: TRBV28
size: few
J: TRBJ1-5
CDR3: CASSRDSNQPQHF
DNA: TGTGCCAGCAGTCGGGATAGCAATCAGCCCCAGCATTTT

length: 18
D: TRBD1
V: TRBV10-3
size: -
J: TRBJ2-2
CDR3: CATEIDPGQGANTGGLFF
DNA: TGTGCCACCGAGATCGACCCAGGACAGGGGGCGAACACCGGGGGGCTGTTTTTT

length: 14
D: TRBD2
V: TRBV15
size: -
J: TRBJ2-7
CDR3: CATSWTSGSYEQYF
DNA: TGTGCCACCAGCTGGACTAGCGGGAGTTACGAGCAGTACTTC

length: 16
D: TRBD2
V: TRBV6-1
size: -
J: TRBJ2-3
CDR3: CASSETLAGEADTQYF
DNA: TGTGCCAGCAGTGAAACCTTAGCGGGAGAGGCCGATACGCAGTATTTT

length: 15
D: -
V: TRBV28
size: -
J: TRBJ2-1
CDR3: CASDAQGNSRNEQFF
DNA: TGTGCCAGCGACGCTCAGGGTAATTCCCGCAATGAGCAGTTCTTC

length: 16
D: TRBD1
V: TRBV28
size: -
J: TRBJ1-4
CDR3: CASSLRRDSPNEKLFF
DNA: TGTGCCAGCAGTTTACGGCGGGACAGTCCTAATGAAAAACTGTTTTTT

length: 15
D: TRBD1
V: TRBV4-2
size: -
J: TRBJ1-1
CDR3: CASSPYPDRGAEAFF
DNA: TGTGCCAGCAGCCCTTATCCCGACAGGGGCGCTGAAGCTTTCTTT

length: 17
D: TRBD1
V: TRBV4-2
size: few
J: TRBJ2-3
CDR3: CASSQPKPGQGTDTQYF
DNA: TGTGCCAGCAGCCAACCCAAACCGGGACAGGGGACAGATACGCAGTATTTT

length: 12
D: TRBD1
V: TRBV7-8
size: -
J: TRBJ1-5
CDR3: CASSPRTGPQHF
DNA: TGTGCCAGCAGCCCAAGGACAGGGCCCCAGCATTTT

length: 14
D: -
V: TRBV27
size: -
J: TRBJ1-5
CDR3: CASSLQGINQPQHF
DNA: TGTGCCAGCAGTTTACAGGGAATCAATCAGCCCCAGCATTTT

length: 15
D: -
V: TRBV2
size: -
J: TRBJ2-2
CDR3: CASSETGANTGELFF
DNA: TGTGCCAGCAGTGAAACGGGAGCGAACACCGGGGAGCTGTTTTTT

length: 15
D: TRBD1
V: TRBV9
size: few
J: TRBJ1-2
CDR3: CASSGASRGFYGYTF
DNA: TGTGCCAGCAGCGGAGCGAGCAGGGGGTTCTATGGCTACACCTTC

length: 15
D: TRBD1
V: TRBV2
size: -
J: TRBJ2-1
CDR3: CASRRDSGRYNEQFF
DNA: TGTGCCAGCAGACGGGACAGTGGTCGATACAATGAGCAGTTCTTC

length: 12
D: -
V: TRBV13
size: few
J: TRBJ2-1
CDR3: CASSRDSNEQFF
DNA: TGTGCCAGCAGCCGGGACTCTAATGAGCAGTTCTTC

length: 14
D: TRBD1
V: TRBV29-1
size: -
J: TRBJ2-7
CDR3: CSVGNAGTVDEQYF
DNA: TGCAGCGTTGGGAATGCCGGGACAGTCGACGAGCAGTACTTC

length: 16
D: TRBD1
V: TRBV9
size: -
J: TRBJ2-7
CDR3: CASSEGGQGFPREQYF
DNA: TGTGCCAGCAGCGAGGGAGGACAGGGGTTTCCTAGAGAGCAGTACTTC

length: 14
D: -
V: TRBV9
size: -
J: TRBJ2-2
CDR3: CASSQTSYTGELFF
DNA: TGTGCCAGCAGCCAGACTAGTTACACCGGGGAGCTGTTTTTT

length: 16
D: TRBD2
V: TRBV5-6
size: -
J: TRBJ2-3
CDR3: CASTRWAGGMGDDKYF
DNA: TGTGCCAGCACCCGATGGGCGGGAGGGATGGGGGATGACAAGTATTTT

length: 13
D: -
V: TRBV28
size: -
J: TRBJ1-2
CDR3: CASRMDGARGYTF
DNA: TGTGCCAGCAGGATGGATGGGGCGCGTGGCTACACCTTC

length: 15
D: TRBD2
V: TRBV4-1
size: -
J: TRBJ2-3
CDR3: CASSRLAGGGDTQYF
DNA: TGCGCCAGCAGCCGTCTAGCGGGAGGGGGGGATACGCAGTATTTT

length: 16
D: TRBD1
V: TRBV5-1
size: -
J: TRBJ2-7
CDR3: CASSLDGQGQGGEQYF
DNA: TGCGCCAGCAGCTTGGATGGACAGGGACAGGGAGGCGAGCAGTACTTC

length: 14
D: TRBD2
V: TRBV15
size: once
J: TRBJ2-1
CDR3: CATSIRTSSNEQFF
DNA: TGTGCCACCAGCATCCGGACTAGTAGCAATGAGCAGTTCTTC

length: 21
D: TRBD2
V: TRBV19
size: -
J: TRBJ2-2
CDR3: CASSVLTSGSTEGGHTGELFF
DNA: TGTGCCAGTAGTGTCCTGACTAGCGGGAGTACGGAGGGAGGGCACACCGGGGAGCTGTTTTTT